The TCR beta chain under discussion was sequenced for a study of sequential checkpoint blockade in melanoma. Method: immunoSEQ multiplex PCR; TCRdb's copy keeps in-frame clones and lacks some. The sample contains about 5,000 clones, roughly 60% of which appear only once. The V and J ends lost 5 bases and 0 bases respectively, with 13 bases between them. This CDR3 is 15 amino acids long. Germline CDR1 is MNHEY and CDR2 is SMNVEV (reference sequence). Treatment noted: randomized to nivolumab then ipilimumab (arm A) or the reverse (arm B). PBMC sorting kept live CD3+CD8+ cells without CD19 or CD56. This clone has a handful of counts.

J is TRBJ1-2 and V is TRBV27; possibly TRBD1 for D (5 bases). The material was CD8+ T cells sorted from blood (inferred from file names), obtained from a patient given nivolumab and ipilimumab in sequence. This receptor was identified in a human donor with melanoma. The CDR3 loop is CASSPFAGANYGYTF. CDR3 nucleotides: TGTGCCAGCAGTCCTTTCGCGGGGGCTAACTATGGCTACACCTTC.